This T cell receptor (beta chain) was profiled in a study of blood T cell repertoires in COVID-19. Study-wide context: In each case, the material was cDNA or gDNA derived from T cells, B-cell-depleted T cells, or PBMCs.

The germline V gene encodes CDR1 SEHNR and CDR2 FQNEAQ (reference sequence). The J segment lost 3 bases and the V segment lost 4 bases, leaving 2 bases of the junction unmatched. The CDR3 runs to 14 residues. Libraries were prepared by immunoSEQ multiplex PCR; TCRdb keeps only in-frame clonotypes and omits some of them. Altogether just under 350,000 clones are present, more than 70% being singletons, with the ten largest covering around 7.9%. This chain joins TRBV7-9 and TRBJ1-5; 8 bases are shared with TRBD1. This receptor was obtained from a woman between 65 and 79 years old with COVID-19, enrolled during active disease. The sequencing sample was made of peripheral blood. The CDR3 protein is CASSSTGDNQPQHF. The CDR3 DNA is TGTGCCAGCAGCTCGACAGGGGACAATCAGCCCCAGCATTTT.